Sequencing of this T cell receptor beta chain was carried out in a study of CD8+CD57+ T cells in acquired aplastic anemia. Overall study: As sequenced from healthy donors, CD4+ cells averaged around 11 million reads.

About this clonotype: Its antigen is currently unknown. The junction differs from germline at one of its ends, possibly a read error.

Using genomic DNA as the template, TCR beta VDJ and CDR3 profiling was carried out. TCRdb independently ran MiXCR on the reads; one entry per CDR3 protein. The sample holds 400,000 to 450,000 distinct CDR3 sequences, under 80% seen once. General observations from the study: Sharing between patients and controls was observed for 25 to 30 CD8+ CDR3 sequences. Between patients and controls, CD8+ Simpson's diversity did not vary significantly.

Germline CDR1 reads SGHTA; CDR2 reads FQGNSA. The CDR3 runs 11 residues. The material sequenced was sorted CD4+, CD8+, or CD8+CD57+ T cells (not recorded which) from PBMCs. The sequence came from a human donor in good health, serving as a control. V is TRBV7-2 and J is TRBJ2-7; unclear D gene. CDR3: CASSFTEEETF. CDR3 nucleotides: TGTGCCAGCAGCTTCACCGAGGAAGAGACGTTC.